This T cell receptor beta chain stems from a study of patients and donors after allogeneic stem cell transplantation. TCRdb analysed the RT-PCR reads with MiXCR anew, one entry per CDR3 protein. The table has 95,000 to 120,000 distinct CDR3 sequences, around 35% seen once. CDR3 size: 13 residues. Germline CDR1 is DFQATT and CDR2 is SNEGSKA (reference sequence). V was pared by 6 bases and J by 5 bases, with 15 bases between. This clonotype was observed once. The clonotype comes from a human donor who was either an allogeneic HSCT recipient or a stem cell or donor lymphocyte infusion donor (not recorded which). It is not recorded whose cells these are; they may come from a transplant donor. The sequenced sample was blood, either unsorted or a sorted T cell fraction (not recorded which). This chain links TRBV20-1 with TRBJ2-3; no definite D call. For the CDR3, the DNA is TGCAGTGCAGATCGACGGATGGAAGATACGCAGTATTTT. Encoded protein: CSADRRMEDTQYF.